The 20 T cell receptor beta chains listed next were all sequenced from one sample in a study of shared clonotypes between healthy human individuals. Assay: immunoSEQ multiplex PCR; the TCRdb copy retains only in-frame clones and omits some. Of 1.5 million to 1.9 million clones in the sample, roughly 98% were seen once. Specimen: naive CD4+ T cells sorted from blood. Subset here: CD45RA+ positively selected. The receptors were sampled from a man aged 30 to 45 in good health.

The CDR3 DNA reads as TGCGCCAGCAGCCTAGGACAGGTTAACGCTGGAAACACCATATATTTT. It is translated as CASSLGQVNAGNTIYF. The genes are TRBV5-1 and TRBJ1-3; 7 bases fit TRBD1. The CDR3 spans 16 residues. Looked up from germline, CDR1 is SGHRS and CDR2 is YFSETQ. V shed 4 bases, J shed 2 bases, and the junction held 9 bases outside the gene matches. The whole variable domain, remainder taken from reference TRBV5-1 and TRBJ1-3, is KAGVTQTPRYLIKTRGQQVTLSCSPISGHRSVSWYQQTPGQGLQFLFEYFSETQRNKGNFPGRFSGRQFSNSRSEMNVSTLELGDSALYLCASSLGQVNAGNTIYFGEGSWLTVV.

V usage is TRBV6-6 and J usage is TRBJ2-7; TRBD2 agrees at 9 bases. Trimming took 5 bases from V and 4 from J; bases not matched to a gene: 9. This CDR3 spans 15 amino acids. CDR1 is MNHNY and CDR2 is SVGAGI in the germline V gene (reference sequence). CDR3 amino acids: CASSRLADEMYEQYF. Here the CDR3 DNA reads TGTGCCAGCAGTAGACTAGCGGATGAGATGTACGAGCAGTACTTC.

The V call is TRBV2, the J call TRBJ2-7, with 14 nucleotides matching TRBD2. Unmatched junction bases numbered 9, after V lost 0 bases and J lost 5 bases. The CDR3 is made up of 18 amino acids. Germline lookup yields CDR1 SNHLY and CDR2 FYNNEI. The CDR3 DNA reads TGTGCCAGCAGTGAAGCGCCCCTGGGACTAGCGGGAGTGAACGAGCAGTACTTC. As protein: CASSEAPLGLAGVNEQYF.

The V gene is TRBV7-9, the J gene TRBJ2-7; no definite D call. V was pared by 2 bases and J by 0 bases, with 11 bases between. This CDR3 region has 15 residues. CDR1 SEHNR and CDR2 FQNEAQ come from the germline V gene (reference sequence). This CDR3 reads CASSLKLSTSYEQYF. The CDR3 coding sequence is TGTGCCAGCAGCTTAAAATTGTCCACCTCCTACGAGCAGTACTTC. Full variable domain (missing parts from reference TRBV7-9 and TRBJ2-7): DTGVSQNPRHKITKRGQNVTFRCDPISEHNRLYWYRQTLGQGPEFLTYFQNEAQLEKSRLLSDRFSAERPKGSFSTLEIQRTEQGDSAMYLCASSLKLSTSYEQYFGPGTRLTVT.

The chain combines TRBV28 with TRBJ2-3, with no clear D. The germline CDR1 and CDR2 sequences are MDHEN and SYDVKM. This CDR3 is 17 amino acids long. V was pared by 6 bases and J by 2 bases, with 21 bases between. This CDR3 reads CASSHLGYYNNTDTQYF. The DNA for the CDR3 is TGTGCCAGCAGCCATTTAGGCTATTACAACAACACAGATACGCAGTATTTT. Combining the CDR3 with reference TRBV28 and TRBJ2-3 gives the whole variable domain DVKVTQSSRYLVKRTGEKVFLECVQDMDHENMFWYRQDPGLGLRLIYFSYDVKMKEKGDIPEGYSVSREKKERFSLILESASTNQTSMYLCASSHLGYYNNTDTQYFGPGTRLTVL.

Comments on this clone: In the same sample, other DNA sequences code for this CDR3. CDR3 loop: CASSDPNTEAFF. The CDR3 nucleotides are TGCGCCAGCAGCGACCCCAACACTGAAGCTTTCTTT. This chain joins TRBV5-1 and TRBJ1-1, with unresolved D. Germline values: CDR1 SGHRS, CDR2 YFSETQ. The CDR3 consists of 12 residues. Trimming took 4 bases from V and 2 from J, leaving 6 bases between them. The full variable domain, in which reference TRBV5-1 and TRBJ1-1 provide the parts outside the CDR3, is KAGVTQTPRYLIKTRGQQVTLSCSPISGHRSVSWYQQTPGQGLQFLFEYFSETQRNKGNFPGRFSGRQFSNSRSEMNVSTLELGDSALYLCASSDPNTEAFFGQGTRLTVV.

J is TRBJ2-7 and V is TRBV9, with 11 bases lining up with TRBD1. The CDR3 runs 16 residues. CDR1 is SGDLS and CDR2 is YYNGEE in the germline V gene. V shed 1 base and J 0 bases; nucleotides not matched to a gene: 3. The CDR3 sequence: CASSVSGTGGSYEQYF. The CDR3 DNA follows: TGTGCCAGCAGCGTATCCGGGACAGGGGGCTCCTACGAGCAGTACTTC. Together with reference TRBV9 and TRBJ2-7, the CDR3 gives the full variable domain: DSGVTQTPKHLITATGQRVTLRCSPRSGDLSVYWYQQSLDQGLQFLIQYYNGEERAKGNILERFSAQQFPDLHSELNLSSLELGDSALYFCASSVSGTGGSYEQYFGPGTRLTVT.

The J gene is TRBJ1-5, the V gene TRBV19; D not resolved. Trimming took 5 bases from V and 7 from J, leaving 9 bases between them. CDR1 LNHDA and CDR2 SQIVND come from the germline V gene (reference sequence). CDR3 length: 12 amino acids. The CDR3, as DNA: TGTGCCAGTAGTGCCCCGGGGCAGCCCCAGCATTTT. This codes for CASSAPGQPQHF.

V is TRBV28 and J is TRBJ1-1; D remains unclear. The V end lost 5 bases, the J end lost 0 bases, and 10 bases lay between the germline ends. CDR1 is MDHEN and CDR2 is SYDVKM in the germline V gene. CDR3 length: 14 residues. For the CDR3, the DNA is TGTGCCAGCAGTCCGGGAGACATGAACACTGAAGCTTTCTTT. Translated: CASSPGDMNTEAFF.

The CDR3 loop is CASSSSAGSSGANVLTF. In DNA, the CDR3 is TGCGCCAGCAGCTCCTCGGCAGGGAGCTCTGGGGCCAACGTCCTGACTTTC. The J gene is TRBJ2-6, the V gene TRBV5-1; D tentatively reads TRBD1 or TRBD2 (5 bases each). Germline values: CDR1 SGHRS, CDR2 YFSETQ. V was trimmed by 3 bases and J by 0 bases, leaving 13 bases between them. The CDR3 is 17 amino acids.

The chain has TRBV6-5 and TRBJ1-3; D gene unclear. CDR3 length: 14 residues. V lost 5 bases to trimming and J lost 2 bases, with 10 bases between them. The germline V gene encodes CDR1 MNHEY and CDR2 SVGAGI. The CDR3 loop is CASSNPPPGNTIYF. As DNA, the CDR3 is TGTGCCAGCAGTAATCCACCCCCTGGAAACACCATATATTTT.

The chain carries TRBV5-4 and TRBJ2-7, with D possibly TRBD2 on 7 matching bases. The germline CDR1 and CDR2 sequences are SGHNT and YYREEE (reference sequence). This CDR3 is 15 amino acids long. V shed 2 bases and J shed 6 bases, with 18 bases lying between them. The CDR3 DNA reads TGTGCCAGCAGCTTTTTGGTTTCCGGGGGGCGCGAGCAGTACTTC. It translates to CASSFLVSGGREQYF. The full variable domain, its missing parts supplied by reference TRBV5-4 and TRBJ2-7, is ETGVTQSPTHLIKTRGQQVTLRCSSQSGHNTVSWYQQALGQGPQFIFQYYREEENGRGNFPPRFSGLQFPNYSSELNVNALELDDSALYLCASSFLVSGGREQYFGPGTRLTVT.

V is TRBV7-2 and J is TRBJ2-7; D possibly corresponds to TRBD2 (6 bases). V shed 5 bases and J shed 7 bases, with 15 bases lying between them. Germline-derived CDR1 and CDR2 are SGHTA and FQGNSA. This CDR3 has 13 residues. The CDR3 coding sequence is TGTGCCAGCAGCCAGACGGGACTTGGGGAGCAGTACTTC. Translated, it gives CASSQTGLGEQYF. Variable domain in full (rest from reference TRBV7-2 and TRBJ2-7): GAGVSQSPSNKVTEKGKDVELRCDPISGHTALYWYRQSLGQGLEFLIYFQGNSAPDKSGLPSDRFSAERTGGSVSTLTIQRTQQEDSAVYLCASSQTGLGEQYFGPGTRLTVT.

This rearrangement joins TRBV15 to TRBJ2-5; no reliable D call. The V end was cut by 3 bases, the J end by 0 bases, with 11 bases between. Per germline, CDR1 LNHNV and CDR2 YYDKDF (reference sequence). The CDR3 runs 15 residues. The CDR3 sequence: CATSSSSWYQETQYF. CDR3 bases: TGTGCCACCAGCAGTTCCTCCTGGTACCAAGAGACCCAGTACTTC.

Worth noting for this clone: Different DNA sequences within this sample yield the same CDR3. The genes are TRBV18 and TRBJ2-5, with TRBD1 matching over 9 bases. Germline loops: CDR1 KGHSH, CDR2 LQKENI. The V segment lost 2 bases and the J segment 5 bases; nucleotides outside the gene matches: 6. The CDR3 has 15 residues. The CDR3 reads CASSPTGQGGETQYF. The CDR3 nucleotides read TGTGCCAGCTCACCAACGGGACAGGGCGGGGAGACCCAGTACTTC. The variable domain in full, completed from reference TRBV18 and TRBJ2-5, reads NAGVMQNPRHLVRRRGQEARLRCSPMKGHSHVYWYRQLPEEGLKFMVYLQKENIIDESGMPKERFSAEFPKEGPSILRIQQVVRGDSAAYFCASSPTGQGGETQYFGPGTRLLVL.

The CDR3 coding sequence is TGCGCCAGCAGCTTGGGCGGGACTAGCGGGATAATCGCGAACACCGGGGAGCTGTTTTTT. It encodes CASSLGGTSGIIANTGELFF. The chain recombines TRBV5-1 with TRBJ2-2; the match to TRBD2 covers 13 bases. The CDR3 contains 20 residues. J gave up 0 bases and V 0 bases, and 8 bases lay outside the gene matches. Per the germline V gene, CDR1 is SGHRS and CDR2 is YFSETQ.

This chain links TRBV28 with TRBJ1-2; unclear D gene. V was cut by 5 bases and J by 2 bases, with 9 bases left in between. CDR1 is MDHEN and CDR2 is SYDVKM in the germline V gene. This CDR3 spans 13 amino acids. The CDR3 DNA sequence: TGTGCCAGCAGTAGGAAACGGAACTATGGCTACACCTTC. It yields the protein CASSRKRNYGYTF.

The V call is TRBV5-8, the J call TRBJ2-7, with D tentatively TRBD2 (5 bases). This CDR3 comprises 13 residues. The germline CDR1 and CDR2 sequences are SGHTS and YDEGEE. V was trimmed by 7 bases and J by 5 bases, leaving 16 bases between them. The CDR3 DNA reads as TGTGCCAGCCTTAGGGCGGGTTCCCACGAGCAGTACTTC. This codes for CASLRAGSHEQYF.

V gene TRBV19 combines with J gene TRBJ2-5, with D possibly matching TRBD1 (5 bases). From germline, CDR1 is LNHDA and CDR2 SQIVND (reference sequence). The V end lost 3 bases, the J end lost 5 bases, and 13 bases lay between the germline ends. The CDR3 has 14 residues. In DNA form, the CDR3 reads TGTGCCAGTAGTATCAGGGTGAACCGCGAGACCCAGTACTTC. Amino acids: CASSIRVNRETQYF.

Only one count was recorded for this clone. V gene TRBV19 combines with J gene TRBJ2-5; D is uncertain. Per germline, CDR1 LNHDA and CDR2 SQIVND (reference sequence). The V gene lost 5 bases and the J gene lost 5 bases, with 18 bases spanning the gap. The CDR3 is 15 residues long. This CDR3 is CASSSPGPSAETQYF. CDR3 sequence (DNA): TGTGCCAGTAGTTCTCCGGGCCCATCCGCGGAGACCCAGTACTTC.